The present entry profiles one T cell receptor (beta chain) with its context. This clonotype came up many times. Its antigen target is currently unknown. Per-base quality was not reported, and no clone a single base away is much larger than it. The library was prepared using multiplex PCR. The sequencing machine was an Illumina HiSeq 4000. TCR beta libraries were built with iRepertoire HTBI primers and Arm-PCR amplification of CDR3 regions. PCR products were gel purified before sequencing. Concerning the study's data processing: Across samples, roughly 60 TRBV and 15 or so TRBJ segments were identified and used for gene usage analysis of CDR3 amino acid clonotypes. COPE and FqMerger were used to merge the filtered high-quality paired reads into contigs. BLAST was used to align contigs to IMGT TRBV, TRBD and TRBJ reference genes, and CDR3 was defined according to IMGT. Any clonotype with a frequency above 0.1% was classified as a highly expanded clone. Shannon entropy was used to measure repertoire diversity, and the Gini coefficient was used to measure V-J evenness. Public clonotypes were defined as clonotypes shared by more than one individual. TCRdb reanalyzed the raw reads on its own, using fastp at Q25 for trimming and MiXCR for clone calling, and kept in-frame beta chains. Here each entry gathers all rows of one CDR3 protein and keeps the most common genes and DNA. TCRdb assigned the V and J calls; the authors' analysis was not used. The sample table contains about 470,000 distinct CDR3 sequences; only one count was recorded for roughly 15% of them. 9.5% to 15% of the sample belongs to the ten largest clones.

The data originate from a study of regulatory T cells in long-lasting Graves disease (dated by TCRdb to the early 2020s). For the study in its entirety: In the newly diagnosed Graves' disease group, patients had been taking antithyroid drugs for less than 3 months. Persistent Graves' disease patients were compared with newly diagnosed Graves' disease patients by peripheral blood TCR sequencing and RNA sequencing. The study was registered as a clinical trial and conducted in China. A total of about 33 samples were covered by TCR sequencing, comprising around 13 persistent and around 20 newly diagnosed Graves' disease patients. The paper's findings and limits, for the study overall: As a limitation, the authors acknowledged that the small sample size may reduce accuracy. Preferential use of TRBV28, TRBJ1-2 and TRBJ2-5 was observed in persistent disease, whereas TRBV20-1 and TRBJ2-1 were favored in newly diagnosed disease. Lower TCR Shannon entropy and fewer highly expanded clones were observed in persistent Graves' disease patients than in newly diagnosed patients, which suggested clonal expansion. The study examined only peripheral blood because the primary lesion, thyroid tissue, could not be accessed. Patients with persistent disease shared more public clonotypes (under 3,000) than newly diagnosed patients did (around 1,000). Only the TCR beta chain was sequenced and analyzed.

The time point label corresponds to: newly diagnosed GD, antithyroid drugs for less than 3 months. For both TCR sequencing and RNA sequencing, RNA was extracted from PBMCs using TRIzol. The diagnosis of Graves' disease followed American Thyroid Association guidelines. Patients for the study were recruited at an endocrinology department in Xi'an, China. Each patient gave about 9.1 milliliters of peripheral blood, collected in an EDTA anticoagulant tube. Ficoll Paque Plus density gradient separation was used to isolate PBMCs, and no further T cell sorting was done. An Agilent 2100 Bioanalyzer and agarose gel were used to check RNA quality, while a NanoDrop 2000 measured RNA concentration. The germline V gene specifies SGHVS as CDR1 and FQNEAQ as CDR2. Trimming costs V 1 base and J 6 bases, and their ends lie 4 bases apart. There are 11 amino acids in the CDR3, from cysteine to phenylalanine inclusive. CDR3 DNA is the only sequence kept; it has 33 bases, read in frame from the first base.

These same data were also listed under a study on T cells in Graves' hyperthyroidism and ophthalmopathy. Taken from the second paper: A patient counted as having stable Graves' hyperthyroidism if no progression to ophthalmopathy occurred over 18 months of follow-up. Hyperthyroidism patients were newly diagnosed, had a disease duration of under 2 months, and were aged 18 to 65 years. Exclusion was applied to patients with uncontrolled infections, other autoimmune diseases, pregnancy or lactation. Diagnoses relied on clinical symptoms, serum thyroxine and TRAb, thyroid ultrasound and orbital computed tomography. The TCR CDR3 was subjected to a first round of RT-PCR using the HTBI primer set and the Qiagen OneStep RT-PCR kit. Most expanded thyroid clonotypes (frequency above 0.001) were also detected in blood, a finding suggesting that blood repertoires may reflect thyroid immune responses. In cross-validation, a model built on a 13 V-J signature told ophthalmopathy apart from stable hyperthyroidism with approximately 90% sensitivity and roughly 82% specificity, and in testing the same model reached 80%/75%. In validation, progression to ophthalmopathy was predicted by the model with 70% to 71% sensitivity and 72.22% specificity, a median of around 6.5 months before onset. TCR V-J signatures able to tell the groups apart were searched for in a discovery cohort of 90 to 100 patients, of whom about 40 had Graves' ophthalmopathy and 57 had stable Graves' hyperthyroidism. Prospective prediction of ophthalmopathy was tested in an independent validation cohort of some 20 hyperthyroidism patients and 17 patients who later progressed to ophthalmopathy. The 95 to 100 discovery patients were randomly divided into training and test sets at a 7:3 ratio. In six Graves' hyperthyroidism patients, the study also compared T-cell repertoires from thyroid tissue with T-cell repertoires from blood. After blood sampling, hyperthyroidism patients were treated with methimazole at a starting dose of 30 mg daily, and ophthalmopathy patients were treated with high-dose intravenous methylprednisolone. Libraries were constructed in a second round of multiplex PCR, after which size selection and purification were carried out. The libraries were sequenced on an Illumina HiSeq2000 using paired-end 100 bp reads. SOAPnuke was used to process the raw data, with reads discarded if the reads contained adapters or uncalled bases, had a mean Phred below 15, or lacked an exact constant-primer or identifier match. COPE v1.2.5 was used to merge the high-quality paired reads, and each unique nucleotide sequence was defined as a clonotype. MiTCR v1.1 was used to align clonotypes to the IMGT TRBV, TRBD and TRBJ reference segments. The analysis included only V-J combinations with a frequency above 0.0001, which together covered 99% to 99.2% of the repertoires. A TCS score was defined as the ratio of F50 (clonal expansion) to E x V (chaos), with BLOSUM62-based TCRdist applied between CDR3 peptides within each V-J. Welch's t-statistics and random forest reduced roughly 540 V-J features to around 14, which were used in a naive Bayes classifier (R e1071). No statistical method was used to set the sample size in advance, and investigators knew the group allocation. According to the paper, TCR Vbeta CDR3 sequencing was carried out on about 140 peripheral blood samples, which came from fewer than 50 ophthalmopathy, around 74 hyperthyroidism and approximately 17 progressor patients.

The specimen was peripheral blood mononuclear cells (PBMCs), collected at new diagnosis, from a patient treated with antithyroid drugs. The receptor chain draws on TRBV7-8 and TRBJ2-7, with the D gene uncertain. This clonotype was obtained from a man aged 35-49 years with Graves disease. Donor details come from another sample of the same person, matched by shared clones. The DNA sequence is as follows: TGTGCCAGCAGCTTAGAGGCCGAGCAGTACTTC. This encodes CASSLEAEQYF.